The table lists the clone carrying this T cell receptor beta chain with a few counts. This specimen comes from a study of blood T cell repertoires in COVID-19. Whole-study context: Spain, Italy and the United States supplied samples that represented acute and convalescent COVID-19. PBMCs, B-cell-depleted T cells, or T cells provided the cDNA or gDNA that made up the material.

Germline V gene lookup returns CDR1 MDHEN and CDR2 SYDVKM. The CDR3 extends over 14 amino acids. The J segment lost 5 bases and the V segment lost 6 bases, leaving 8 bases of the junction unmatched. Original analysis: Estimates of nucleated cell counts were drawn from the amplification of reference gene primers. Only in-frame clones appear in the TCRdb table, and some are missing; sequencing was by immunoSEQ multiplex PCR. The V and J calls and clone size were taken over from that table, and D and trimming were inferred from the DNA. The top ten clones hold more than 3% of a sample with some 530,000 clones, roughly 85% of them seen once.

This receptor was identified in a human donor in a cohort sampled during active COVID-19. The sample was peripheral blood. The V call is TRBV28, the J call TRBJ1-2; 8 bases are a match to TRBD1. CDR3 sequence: CASSGTGKWYGYTF. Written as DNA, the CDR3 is TGTGCCAGCAGCGGGACAGGCAAGTGGTATGGCTACACCTTC.